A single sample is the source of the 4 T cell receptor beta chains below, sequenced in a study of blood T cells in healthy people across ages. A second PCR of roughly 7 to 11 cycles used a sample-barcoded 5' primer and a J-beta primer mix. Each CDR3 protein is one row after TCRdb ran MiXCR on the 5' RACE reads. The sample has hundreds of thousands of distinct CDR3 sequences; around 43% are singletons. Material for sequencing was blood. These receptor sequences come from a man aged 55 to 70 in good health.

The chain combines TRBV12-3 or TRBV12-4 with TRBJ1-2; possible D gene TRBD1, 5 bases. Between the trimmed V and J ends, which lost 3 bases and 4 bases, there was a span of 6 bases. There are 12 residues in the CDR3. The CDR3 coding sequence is TGTGCCAGCAGTTTTGACAGCTATGGCTACACCTTC. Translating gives CASSFDSYGYTF.

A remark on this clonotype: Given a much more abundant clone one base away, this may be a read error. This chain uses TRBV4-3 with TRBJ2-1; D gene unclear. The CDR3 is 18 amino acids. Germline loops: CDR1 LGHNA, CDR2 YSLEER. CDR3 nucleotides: TGCGCCGGCAGCCAAGATCCCGAACCATACACGACGGACAATGAGCAGTTCTTC. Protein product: CAGSQDPEPYTTDNEQFF.

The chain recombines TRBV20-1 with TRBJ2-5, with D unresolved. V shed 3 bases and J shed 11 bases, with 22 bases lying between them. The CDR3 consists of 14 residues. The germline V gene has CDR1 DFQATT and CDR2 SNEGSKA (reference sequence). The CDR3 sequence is CSARESQIDNEQYF. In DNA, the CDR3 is TGCAGTGCTAGGGAGTCGCAAATTGACAATGAGCAGTACTTC.

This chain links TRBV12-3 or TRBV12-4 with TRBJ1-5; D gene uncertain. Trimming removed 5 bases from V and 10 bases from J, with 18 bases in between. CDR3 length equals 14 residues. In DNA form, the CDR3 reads TGTGCCAGCAGTAGTGAACGACCTCAGTACCCCCAGCATTTT. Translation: CASSSERPQYPQHF.